This T cell receptor (beta chain) was identified in a study of cytomegalovirus exposure and HLA in healthy donors. Study as a whole: The Caucasian-associated ancestry cluster held roughly 84% of around 380 genotyped donors.

The CDR3 covers 18 residues. After removal of 4 bases from V and 1 base from J, the junction contained 6 bases not matched to a gene. From germline, CDR1 is SGDLS and CDR2 YYNGEE. The PCR made use of 60 Vbeta and 13 Jbeta primers. Generated by immunoSEQ multiplex PCR, the TCRdb table keeps only in-frame clones and is missing some. The sample contains under 200,000 clones, around nine tenths of which appear only once. This clone was found once. What it recognizes is unknown. Study-level findings and limits: TRBV6-2, TRBV6-3 and some other V segments were excluded as indistinguishable. Reports state that TCR beta sequences accurately predicted most subjects' HLA-A and HLA-B alleles. Rare sequences made up most TCRs, while some public TCRs were found in many donors.

The receptor was derived from a woman aged 25 to 39 in good health and CMV-seronegative. V is TRBV9 and J is TRBJ2-6; TRBD2 matches 12 bases. Sequenced sample: PBMCs. The CDR3 loop reads CASSFRTSGRSGANVLTF. CDR3 in DNA: TGTGCCAGCAGCTTTCGAACTAGCGGGAGGTCTGGGGCCAACGTCCTGACTTTC.